The clone carrying this T cell receptor beta chain was found a few times. Its target is not known. Reverse transcription of all isolated RNA meant that expressed TCRB transcripts were sequenced. Using immunoSEQ multiplex PCR, the repertoire was profiled, and TCRdb retains in-frame clones only, with some absent. The sample lists hundreds of thousands of clones, less than 20% occurring once. This entry comes from a study of beta chain features in type 1 diabetes. Using CD45RO/CCR7/CD25/CD127/CD95/CD27, CD4+ naive, central memory, regulatory and stem cell-like memory cells were sorted. Sorting gave populations that all exceeded 98% purity. Study-wide results and limits: The naive, central memory and Treg TCRB repertoires looked more alike in patients than they did in healthy donors.

Germline CDR1 and CDR2: MDHEN and SYDVKM. Trimming removed 6 bases from V and 4 bases from J; junction bases left unmatched: 5. The CDR3 extends over 13 amino acids. The V call is TRBV28, the J call TRBJ1-2; 7 bases agree with TRBD1. This clonotype was obtained from a man in his late teens or twenties in good health. Sequences were obtained from naive CD4+ T cells from blood. CDR3 sequence (DNA): TGTGCCAGCAGGGGGGACAGCGGCTATGGCTACACCTTC. Amino acid sequence: CASRGDSGYGYTF.